The clone carrying this T cell receptor beta chain was found many times. The sample is drawn from a study of tumor-infiltrating lymphocytes in oesophageal squamous cell carcinoma. TCRdb fed the PCR reads into MiXCR, producing one record per CDR3 protein. The sample lists over 8,500 distinct CDR3 sequences, roughly 52% occurring once. This CDR3 region has 17 residues. The V gene end was trimmed by 0 bases and the J gene end by 5 bases; junction bases not matched to a gene: 11. Germline values: CDR1 SGHDT, CDR2 YYEEEE. The chain is built from TRBV5-6 and TRBJ2-1; 7 bases line up with TRBD2. This TCR was sampled from a female donor with esophageal squamous cell carcinoma. Sequencing was done on a sample of esophageal tumor tissue. CDR3 in DNA: TGTGCCAGCAGCTTGGCCAATTGGGACTACCGCAACAATGAGCAGTTCTTC. As protein: CASSLANWDYRNNEQFF. Full variable domain (remainder filled in from reference TRBV5-6 and TRBJ2-1): DAGVTQSPTHLIKTRGQQVTLRCSPKSGHDTVSWYQQALGQGPQFIFQYYEEEERQRGNFPDRFSGHQFPNYSSELNVNALLLGDSALYLCASSLANWDYRNNEQFFGPGTRLTVL.